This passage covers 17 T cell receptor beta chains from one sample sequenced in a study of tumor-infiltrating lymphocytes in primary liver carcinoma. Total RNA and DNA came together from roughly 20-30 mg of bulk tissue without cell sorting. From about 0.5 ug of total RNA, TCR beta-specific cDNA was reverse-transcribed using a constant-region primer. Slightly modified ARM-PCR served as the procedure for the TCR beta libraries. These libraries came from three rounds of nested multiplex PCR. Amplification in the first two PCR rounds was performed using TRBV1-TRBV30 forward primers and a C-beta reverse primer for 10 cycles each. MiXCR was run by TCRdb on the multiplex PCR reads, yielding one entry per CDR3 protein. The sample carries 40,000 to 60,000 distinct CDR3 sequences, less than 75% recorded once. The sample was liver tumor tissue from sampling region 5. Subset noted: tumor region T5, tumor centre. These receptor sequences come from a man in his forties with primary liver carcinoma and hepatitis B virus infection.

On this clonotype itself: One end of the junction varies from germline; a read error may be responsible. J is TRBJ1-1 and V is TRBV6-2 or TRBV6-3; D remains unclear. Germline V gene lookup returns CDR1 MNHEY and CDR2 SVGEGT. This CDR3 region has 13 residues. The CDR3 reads CASKLELNTEAFF. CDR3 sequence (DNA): TGTGCTAGCAAGCTGGAATTGAACACTGAAGCTTTCTTT.

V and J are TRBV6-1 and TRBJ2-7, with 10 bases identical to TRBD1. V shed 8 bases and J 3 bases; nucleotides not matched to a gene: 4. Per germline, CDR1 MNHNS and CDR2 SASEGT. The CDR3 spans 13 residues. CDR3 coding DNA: TGTGCCAGCGGCGGACAGGGGGGCTACGAGCAGTACTTC. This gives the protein CASGGQGGYEQYF.

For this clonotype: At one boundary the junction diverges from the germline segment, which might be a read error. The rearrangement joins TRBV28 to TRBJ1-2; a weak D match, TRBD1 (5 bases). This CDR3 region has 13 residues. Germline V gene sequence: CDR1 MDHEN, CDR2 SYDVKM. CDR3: CAISSQGSYGYTF. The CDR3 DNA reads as TGTGCCATCAGTTCCCAGGGTTCCTATGGCTACACCTTC.

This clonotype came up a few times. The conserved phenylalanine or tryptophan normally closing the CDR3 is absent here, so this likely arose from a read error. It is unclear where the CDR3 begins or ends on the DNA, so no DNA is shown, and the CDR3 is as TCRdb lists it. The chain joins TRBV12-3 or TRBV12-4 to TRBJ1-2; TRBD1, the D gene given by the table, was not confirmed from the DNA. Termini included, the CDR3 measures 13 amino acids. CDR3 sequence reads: CASVQGVNYGCTL.

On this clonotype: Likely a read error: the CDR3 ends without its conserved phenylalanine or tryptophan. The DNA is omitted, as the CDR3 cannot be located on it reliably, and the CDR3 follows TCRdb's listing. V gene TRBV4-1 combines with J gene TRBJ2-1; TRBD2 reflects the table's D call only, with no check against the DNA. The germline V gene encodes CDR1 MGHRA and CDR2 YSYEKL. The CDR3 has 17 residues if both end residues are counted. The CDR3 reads CASSQPSGRAEVSEQLL.

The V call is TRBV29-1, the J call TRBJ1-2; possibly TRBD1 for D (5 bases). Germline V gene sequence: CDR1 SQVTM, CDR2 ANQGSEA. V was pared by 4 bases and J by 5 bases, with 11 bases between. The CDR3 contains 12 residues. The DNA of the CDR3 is TGCAGCGTTGGGACAAGCACGTATGGCTACACCTTC. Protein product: CSVGTSTYGYTF.

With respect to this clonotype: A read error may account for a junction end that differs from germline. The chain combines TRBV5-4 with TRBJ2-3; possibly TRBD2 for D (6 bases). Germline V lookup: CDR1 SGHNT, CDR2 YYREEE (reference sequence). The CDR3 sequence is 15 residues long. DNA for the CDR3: TGTCCCAGCAGCCGGGGGATAACTGACACGGATACGCAGTATTTT. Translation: CPSSRGITDTDTQYF.

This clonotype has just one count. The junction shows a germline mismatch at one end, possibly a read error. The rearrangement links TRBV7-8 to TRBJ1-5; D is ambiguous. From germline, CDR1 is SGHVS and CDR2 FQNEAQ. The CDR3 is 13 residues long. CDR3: CASSLNRDRSQHF. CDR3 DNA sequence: TGTGCCAGTAGCTTAAATCGGGATCGGTCCCAGCATTTT.

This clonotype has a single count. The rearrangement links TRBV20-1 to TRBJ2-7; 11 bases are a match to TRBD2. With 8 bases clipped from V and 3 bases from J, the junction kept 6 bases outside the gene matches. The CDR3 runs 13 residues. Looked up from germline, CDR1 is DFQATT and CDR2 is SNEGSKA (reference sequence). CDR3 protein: CSPVAGGNYEQYF. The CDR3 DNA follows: TGCAGTCCTGTAGCGGGAGGGAACTACGAGCAGTACTTC.

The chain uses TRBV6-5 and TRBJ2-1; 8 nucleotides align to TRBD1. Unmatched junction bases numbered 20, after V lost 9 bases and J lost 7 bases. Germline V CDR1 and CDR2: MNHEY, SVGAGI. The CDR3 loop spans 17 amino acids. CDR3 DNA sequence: TGTGCCAGTAGGTCCAGGCAGGGGGCCCTATGGTTAAATGAGCAGTTCTTC. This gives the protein CASRSRQGALWLNEQFF.

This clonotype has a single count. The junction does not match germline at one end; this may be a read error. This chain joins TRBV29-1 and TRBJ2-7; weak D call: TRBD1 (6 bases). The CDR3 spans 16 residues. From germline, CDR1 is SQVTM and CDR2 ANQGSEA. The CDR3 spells CSVGSRVGQTPYEQYF. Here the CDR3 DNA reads TGTAGCGTTGGTTCCCGGGTCGGACAGACCCCCTACGAGCAGTACTTC.

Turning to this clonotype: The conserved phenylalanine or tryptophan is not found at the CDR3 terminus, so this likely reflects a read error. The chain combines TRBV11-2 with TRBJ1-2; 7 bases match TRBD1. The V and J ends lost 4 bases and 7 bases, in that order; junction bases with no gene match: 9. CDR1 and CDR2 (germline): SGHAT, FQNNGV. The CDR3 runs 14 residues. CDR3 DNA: TGTGCCAGCAGCTCAGCCGACAGGGACTTTGGCTACACCCTC. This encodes CASSSADRDFGYTL.

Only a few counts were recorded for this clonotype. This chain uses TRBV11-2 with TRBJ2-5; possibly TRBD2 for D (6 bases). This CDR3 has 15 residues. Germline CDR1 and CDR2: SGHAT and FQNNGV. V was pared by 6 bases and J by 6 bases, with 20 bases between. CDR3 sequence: CASRSRDSAHQTQYF. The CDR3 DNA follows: TGTGCCAGCAGATCCCGGGACTCGGCCCACCAGACCCAGTACTTC. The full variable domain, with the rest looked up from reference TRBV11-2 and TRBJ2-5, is EAGVAQSPRYKIIEKRQSVAFWCNPISGHATLYWYQQILGQGPKLLIQFQNNGVVDDSQLPKDRFSAERLKGVDSTLKIQPAKLEDSAVYLCASRSRDSAHQTQYFGPGTRLLVL.

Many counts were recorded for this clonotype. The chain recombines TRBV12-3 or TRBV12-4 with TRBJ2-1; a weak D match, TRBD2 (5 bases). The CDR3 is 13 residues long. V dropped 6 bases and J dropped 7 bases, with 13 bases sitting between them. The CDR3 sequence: CASSPHTGNEQFF. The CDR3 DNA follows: TGTGCCAGCAGCCCCCATACGGGGAATGAGCAGTTCTTC.

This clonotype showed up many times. The CDR3 spells CASSPGLADYEQYF. CDR3 nucleotides: TGTGCCAGTAGTCCCGGACTAGCGGACTACGAGCAGTACTTC. The gene calls are TRBV19 and TRBJ2-7, with 10 bases lining up with TRBD2. Losses at the gene ends were 5 bases for V and 3 bases for J; bases not matched to a gene: 4. The CDR3 spans 14 residues. Per the germline V gene, CDR1 is LNHDA and CDR2 is SQIVND (reference sequence).

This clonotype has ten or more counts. The CDR3 is CASGVLFNQPQHF. For the CDR3, the DNA is TGTGCCAGCGGTGTCTTGTTCAATCAGCCCCAGCATTTT. The J gene is TRBJ1-5, the V gene TRBV7-9, with D uncertain. Germline lookup yields CDR1 SEHNR and CDR2 FQNEAQ (reference sequence). This CDR3 spans 13 amino acids. V was shortened by 8 bases and J by 3 bases, with 11 bases between the two germline ends.

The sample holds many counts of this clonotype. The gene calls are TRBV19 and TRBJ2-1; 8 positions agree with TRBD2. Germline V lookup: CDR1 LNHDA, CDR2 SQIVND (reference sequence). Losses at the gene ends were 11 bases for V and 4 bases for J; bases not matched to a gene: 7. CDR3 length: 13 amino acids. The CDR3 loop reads CAVGASGYNEQFF. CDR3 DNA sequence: TGTGCCGTGGGAGCTAGCGGGTACAATGAGCAGTTCTTC.